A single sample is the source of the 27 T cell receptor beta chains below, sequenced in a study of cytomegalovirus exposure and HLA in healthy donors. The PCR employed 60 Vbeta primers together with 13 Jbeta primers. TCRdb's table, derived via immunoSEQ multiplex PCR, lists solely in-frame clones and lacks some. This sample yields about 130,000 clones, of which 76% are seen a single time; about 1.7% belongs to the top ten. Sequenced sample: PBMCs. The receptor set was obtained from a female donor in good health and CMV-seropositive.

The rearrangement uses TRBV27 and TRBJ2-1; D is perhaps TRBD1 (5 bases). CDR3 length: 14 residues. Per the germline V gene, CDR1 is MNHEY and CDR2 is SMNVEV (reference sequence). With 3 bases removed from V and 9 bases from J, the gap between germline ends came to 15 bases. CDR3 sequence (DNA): TGTGCCAGCAGTTTGGGTGGGGCCATGGGTGAGCAGTTCTTC. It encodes CASSLGGAMGEQFF.

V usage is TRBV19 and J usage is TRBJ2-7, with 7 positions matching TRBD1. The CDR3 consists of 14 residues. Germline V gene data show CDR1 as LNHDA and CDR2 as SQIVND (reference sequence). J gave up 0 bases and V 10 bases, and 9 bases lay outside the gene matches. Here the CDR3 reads CATRPRGNSYEQYF. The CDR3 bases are TGTGCCACCCGCCCCAGGGGGAACTCCTACGAGCAGTACTTC.

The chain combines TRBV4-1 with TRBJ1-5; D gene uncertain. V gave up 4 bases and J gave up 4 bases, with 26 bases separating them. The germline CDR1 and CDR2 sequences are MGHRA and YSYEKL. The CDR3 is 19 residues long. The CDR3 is CASSRKTEQPSGWNQPQHF. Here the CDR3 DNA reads TGCGCCAGCAGCCGTAAAACCGAACAACCTAGTGGTTGGAATCAGCCCCAGCATTTT.

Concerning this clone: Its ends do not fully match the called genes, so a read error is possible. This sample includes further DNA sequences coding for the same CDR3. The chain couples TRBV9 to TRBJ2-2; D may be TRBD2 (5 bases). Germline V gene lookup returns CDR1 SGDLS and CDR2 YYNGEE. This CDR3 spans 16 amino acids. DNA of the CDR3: TGTGCCAGCAGCGTAGGAATTGGGCCTAACACCGGGGAACTGTTTTTT. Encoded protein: CASSVGIGPNTGELFF.

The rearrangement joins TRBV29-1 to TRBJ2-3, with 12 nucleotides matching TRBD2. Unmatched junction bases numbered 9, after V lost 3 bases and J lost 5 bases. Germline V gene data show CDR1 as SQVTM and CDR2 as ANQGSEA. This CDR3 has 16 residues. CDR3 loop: CSVDSLAGGPGDTQYF. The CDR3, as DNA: TGCAGCGTTGATTCTCTAGCGGGGGGGCCTGGAGATACGCAGTATTTT.

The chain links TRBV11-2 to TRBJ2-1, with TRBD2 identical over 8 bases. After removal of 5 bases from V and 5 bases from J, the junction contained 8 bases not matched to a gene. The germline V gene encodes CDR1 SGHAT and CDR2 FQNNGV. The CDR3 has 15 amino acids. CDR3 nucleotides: TGTGCCAGCAGCCTAACCGGGACTAGGAACAATGAGCAGTTCTTC. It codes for CASSLTGTRNNEQFF. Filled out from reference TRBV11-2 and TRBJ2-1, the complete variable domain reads EAGVAQSPRYKIIEKRQSVAFWCNPISGHATLYWYQQILGQGPKLLIQFQNNGVVDDSQLPKDRFSAERLKGVDSTLKIQPAKLEDSAVYLCASSLTGTRNNEQFFGPGTRLTVL.

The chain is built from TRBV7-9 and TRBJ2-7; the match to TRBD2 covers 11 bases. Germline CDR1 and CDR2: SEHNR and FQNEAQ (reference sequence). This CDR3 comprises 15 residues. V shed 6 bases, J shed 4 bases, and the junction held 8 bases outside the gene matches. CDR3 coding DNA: TGTGCCAGCAGGGGGCCCGGGACTAGCGGATACGAGCAGTACTTC. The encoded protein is CASRGPGTSGYEQYF.

CDR3 amino acids: CASSLTGRGGYNEQFF. The CDR3 DNA follows: TGTGCCAGCAGCTTAACGGGACGGGGGGGCTACAATGAGCAGTTCTTC. The chain couples TRBV7-3 to TRBJ2-1; 8 bases line up with TRBD2. CDR3 length equals 16 residues. From germline, CDR1 is SGHTA and CDR2 FQGTGA. V lost 0 bases, J lost 3 bases, and 4 bases stayed unmatched.

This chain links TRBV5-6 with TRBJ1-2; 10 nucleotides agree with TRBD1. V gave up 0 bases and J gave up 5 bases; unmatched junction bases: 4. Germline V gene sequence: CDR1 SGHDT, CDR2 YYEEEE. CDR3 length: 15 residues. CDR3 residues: CASSLGTGGYYGYTF. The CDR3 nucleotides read TGTGCCAGCAGCTTGGGGACAGGGGGTTATTATGGCTACACCTTC. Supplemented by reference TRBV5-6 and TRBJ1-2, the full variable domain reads DAGVTQSPTHLIKTRGQQVTLRCSPKSGHDTVSWYQQALGQGPQFIFQYYEEEERQRGNFPDRFSGHQFPNYSSELNVNALLLGDSALYLCASSLGTGGYYGYTFGSGTRLTVV.

CDR3 protein: CAISTTGAADYGYTF. CDR3 in DNA: TGTGCCATCAGTACGACAGGGGCGGCGGACTATGGCTACACCTTC. The chain combines TRBV10-3 with TRBJ1-2, with 8 bases that match TRBD1. This CDR3 is built from 15 residues. Trimming cost V 5 bases and J 3 bases; bases outside gene matches: 8. Germline CDR1 and CDR2: ENHRY and SYGVKD.

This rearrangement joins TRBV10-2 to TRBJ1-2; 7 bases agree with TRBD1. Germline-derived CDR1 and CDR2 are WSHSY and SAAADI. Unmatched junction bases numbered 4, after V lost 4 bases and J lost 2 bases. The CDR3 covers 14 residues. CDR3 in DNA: TGCGCCAGCAGTGGTGTCAGGGGGAACTATGGCTACACCTTC. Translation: CASSGVRGNYGYTF.

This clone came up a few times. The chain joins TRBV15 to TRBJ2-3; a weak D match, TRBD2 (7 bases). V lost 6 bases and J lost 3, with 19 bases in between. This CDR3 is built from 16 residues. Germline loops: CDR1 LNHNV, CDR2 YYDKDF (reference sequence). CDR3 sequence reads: CATRSTRGGGTDTQYF. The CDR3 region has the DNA TGTGCCACCAGGTCCACAAGGGGGGGCGGGACAGATACGCAGTATTTT.

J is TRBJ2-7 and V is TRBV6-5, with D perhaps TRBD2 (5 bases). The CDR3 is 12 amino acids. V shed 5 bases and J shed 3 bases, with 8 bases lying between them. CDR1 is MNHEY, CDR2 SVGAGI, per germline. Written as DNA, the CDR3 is TGTGCCAGCAGTGAAGCGGACTACGAGCAGTACTTC. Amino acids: CASSEADYEQYF.

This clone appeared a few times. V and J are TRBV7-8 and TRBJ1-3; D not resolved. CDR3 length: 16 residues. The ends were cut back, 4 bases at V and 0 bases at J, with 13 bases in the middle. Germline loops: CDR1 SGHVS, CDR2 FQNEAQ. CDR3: CASSSSYPPSGNTIYF. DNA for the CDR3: TGTGCCAGCAGCTCGTCTTATCCCCCCTCTGGAAACACCATATATTTT.

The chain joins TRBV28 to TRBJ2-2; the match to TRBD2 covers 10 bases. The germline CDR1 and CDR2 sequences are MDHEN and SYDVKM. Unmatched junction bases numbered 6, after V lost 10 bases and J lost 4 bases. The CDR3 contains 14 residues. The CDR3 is CATIAGGTTGELFF. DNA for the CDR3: TGTGCCACCATAGCGGGAGGCACCACCGGGGAGCTGTTTTTT.

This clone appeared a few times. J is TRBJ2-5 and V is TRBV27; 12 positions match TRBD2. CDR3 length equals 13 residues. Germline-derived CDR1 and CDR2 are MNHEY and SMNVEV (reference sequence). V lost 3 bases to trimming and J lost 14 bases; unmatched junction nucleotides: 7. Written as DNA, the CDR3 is TGTGCCAGCAGTTTTGGGACTAGCGGGCGACCTTACTTC. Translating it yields CASSFGTSGRPYF.

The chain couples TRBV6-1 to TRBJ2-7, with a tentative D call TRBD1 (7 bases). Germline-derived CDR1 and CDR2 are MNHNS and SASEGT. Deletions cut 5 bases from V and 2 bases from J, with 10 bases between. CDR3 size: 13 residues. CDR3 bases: TGTGCCAGCAGTTCCAGGGGGGCCTACGAGCAGTACTTC. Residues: CASSSRGAYEQYF.

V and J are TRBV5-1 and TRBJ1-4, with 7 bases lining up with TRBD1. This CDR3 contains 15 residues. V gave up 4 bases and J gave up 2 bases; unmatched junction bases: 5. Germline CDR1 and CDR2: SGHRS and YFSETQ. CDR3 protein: CASSSTGATNEKLFF. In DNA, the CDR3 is TGCGCCAGCAGCAGTACAGGGGCGACTAATGAAAAACTGTTTTTT.

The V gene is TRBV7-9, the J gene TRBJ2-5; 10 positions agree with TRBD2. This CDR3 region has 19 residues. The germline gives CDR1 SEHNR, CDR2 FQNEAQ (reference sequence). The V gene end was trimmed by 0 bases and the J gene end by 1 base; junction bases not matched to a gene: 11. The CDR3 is CASSLAGLARAILQETQYF. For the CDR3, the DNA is TGTGCCAGCAGCTTAGCGGGACTAGCGCGAGCCATCCTCCAAGAGACCCAGTACTTC.

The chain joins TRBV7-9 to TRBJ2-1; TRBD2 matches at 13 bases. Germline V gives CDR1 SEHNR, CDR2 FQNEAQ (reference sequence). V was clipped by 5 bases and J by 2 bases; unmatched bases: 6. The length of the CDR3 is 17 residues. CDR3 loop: CASSQTSGRGPYNEQFF. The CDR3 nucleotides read TGTGCCAGCAGCCAAACTAGCGGGAGGGGCCCCTACAATGAGCAGTTCTTC. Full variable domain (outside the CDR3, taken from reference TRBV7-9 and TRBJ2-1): DTGVSQNPRHKITKRGQNVTFRCDPISEHNRLYWYRQTLGQGPEFLTYFQNEAQLEKSRLLSDRFSAERPKGSFSTLEIQRTEQGDSAMYLCASSQTSGRGPYNEQFFGPGTRLTVL.

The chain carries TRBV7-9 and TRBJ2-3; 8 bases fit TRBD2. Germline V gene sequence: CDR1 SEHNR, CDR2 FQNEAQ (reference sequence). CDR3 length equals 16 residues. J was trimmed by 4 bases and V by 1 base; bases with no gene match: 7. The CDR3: CASSLGIGRASDTQYF. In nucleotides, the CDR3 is TGTGCCAGCAGCTTAGGGATCGGGAGGGCCTCAGATACGCAGTATTTT.

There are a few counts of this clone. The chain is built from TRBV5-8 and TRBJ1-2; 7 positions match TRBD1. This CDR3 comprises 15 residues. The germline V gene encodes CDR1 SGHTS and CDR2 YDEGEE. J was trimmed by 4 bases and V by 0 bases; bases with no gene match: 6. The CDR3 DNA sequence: TGTGCCAGCAGCTTGGTGAGGGACAGCCTCTATGGCTACACCTTC. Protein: CASSLVRDSLYGYTF.

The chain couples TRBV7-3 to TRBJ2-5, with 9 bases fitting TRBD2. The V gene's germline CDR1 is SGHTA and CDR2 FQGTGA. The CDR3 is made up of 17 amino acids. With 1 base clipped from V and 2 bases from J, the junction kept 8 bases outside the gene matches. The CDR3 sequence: CASSLRSSGRPQETQYF. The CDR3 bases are TGTGCCAGCAGCTTAAGATCGAGCGGGAGGCCACAAGAGACCCAGTACTTC.

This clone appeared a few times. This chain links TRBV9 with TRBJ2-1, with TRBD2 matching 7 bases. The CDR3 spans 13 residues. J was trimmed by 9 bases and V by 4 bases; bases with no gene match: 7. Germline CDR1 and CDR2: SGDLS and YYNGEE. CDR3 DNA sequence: TGTGCCAGCAGCCCGCTGGGGGAGGGTGAGCAGTTCTTC. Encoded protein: CASSPLGEGEQFF.

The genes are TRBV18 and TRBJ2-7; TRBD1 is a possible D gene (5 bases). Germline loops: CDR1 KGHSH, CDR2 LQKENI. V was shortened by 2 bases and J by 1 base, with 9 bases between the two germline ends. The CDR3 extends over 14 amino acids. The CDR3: CASSPKDTSYEQYF. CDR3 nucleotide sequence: TGTGCCAGCTCACCAAAGGACACGTCCTACGAGCAGTACTTC. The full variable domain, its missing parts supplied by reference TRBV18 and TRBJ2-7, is NAGVMQNPRHLVRRRGQEARLRCSPMKGHSHVYWYRQLPEEGLKFMVYLQKENIIDESGMPKERFSAEFPKEGPSILRIQQVVRGDSAAYFCASSPKDTSYEQYFGPGTRLTVT.

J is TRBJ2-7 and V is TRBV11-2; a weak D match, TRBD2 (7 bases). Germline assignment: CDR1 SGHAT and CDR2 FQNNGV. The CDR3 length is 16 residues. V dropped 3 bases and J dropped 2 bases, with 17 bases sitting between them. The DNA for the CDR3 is TGTGCCAGCAGCTTTTATGGGGGGGGCGATACCTACGAGCAGTACTTC. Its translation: CASSFYGGGDTYEQYF. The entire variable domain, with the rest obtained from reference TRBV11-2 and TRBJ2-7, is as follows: EAGVAQSPRYKIIEKRQSVAFWCNPISGHATLYWYQQILGQGPKLLIQFQNNGVVDDSQLPKDRFSAERLKGVDSTLKIQPAKLEDSAVYLCASSFYGGGDTYEQYFGPGTRLTVT.

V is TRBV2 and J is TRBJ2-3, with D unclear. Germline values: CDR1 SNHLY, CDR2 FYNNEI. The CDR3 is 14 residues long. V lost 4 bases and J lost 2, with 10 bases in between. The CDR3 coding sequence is TGTGCCAGCAGTGGCGGAGAGTACACAGATACGCAGTATTTT. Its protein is CASSGGEYTDTQYF.